The 25 T cell receptor beta chains given below trace back to one sample, sequenced in a study of T cells in Graves' hyperthyroidism and ophthalmopathy. It was RNA transcripts that yielded the amplified TCR beta CDR3 regions. HTBI primers drove first-round RT-PCR of the TCR CDR3. From the multiplex PCR reads, TCRdb called clonotypes with MiXCR, one entry per CDR3 protein. The profile shows around 400,000 distinct CDR3 sequences, 13% to 15% of them singletons. The specimen sequenced was blood. These TCRs come from a woman aged 55 to 70 with Graves' ophthalmopathy.

The J gene is TRBJ2-7, the V gene TRBV3-1, with 8 bases that match TRBD2. Trimming took 4 bases from V and 7 from J; bases not matched to a gene: 12. Germline CDR1 and CDR2: LGHDT and YNNKEL (reference sequence). The CDR3 contains 15 residues. CDR3: CASSRRGSGRLEQYF. For the CDR3, the DNA is TGTGCCAGCAGCCGCCGGGGGAGCGGGAGACTGGAGCAGTACTTC.

This clonotype was seen many times. This chain uses TRBV7-2 with TRBJ1-4, with D perhaps TRBD1 (6 bases). CDR1 and CDR2 (germline): SGHTA, FQGNSA. Deletions cut 5 bases from V and 3 bases from J, with 13 bases between. This CDR3 comprises 15 residues. The CDR3 here is CASSRNRVANEKLFF. CDR3 nucleotides: TGTGCCAGCAGCCGAAACAGGGTGGCTAATGAAAAACTGTTTTTT.

This clonotype was observed many times. The V gene is TRBV6-1, the J gene TRBJ2-7; D unclear. The length of the CDR3 is 14 residues. Germline CDR1 is MNHNS and CDR2 is SASEGT. Trimming pared 6 bases from V and 3 bases from J, leaving 15 bases between. The chain's CDR3 is CASRKVAGVYEQYF. DNA for the CDR3: TGTGCCAGCAGGAAGGTTGCCGGTGTCTACGAGCAGTACTTC.

In this sample, this clonotype turned up a few times. This chain uses TRBV4-1 with TRBJ2-2; possible D gene TRBD2, 6 bases. V dropped 1 base and J dropped 5 bases, with 17 bases sitting between them. Germline V gene sequence: CDR1 MGHRA, CDR2 YSYEKL. This CDR3 is 17 amino acids long. As DNA, the CDR3 is TGCGCCAGCAGCCAAGTATGGCAGGGCGCGGGAACCGGGGAGCTGTTTTTT. This sequence encodes CASSQVWQGAGTGELFF.

Points on this clonotype: One base away lies a much larger clone, so this may be a sequencing read error. The chain carries TRBV20-1 and TRBJ2-1; the D gene is possibly TRBD2 (6 bases). The germline gives CDR1 DFQATT, CDR2 SNEGSKA (reference sequence). The CDR3 covers 14 residues. DNA of the CDR3: TGCAGTGCTAGAGATTGGAGGGTGTTCGGTGAGCAGCTCTTC. Translation gives CSARDWRVFGEQLF.

This clonotype was observed many times. The chain uses TRBV6-1 and TRBJ2-7; perhaps TRBD1 as D (6 bases). The CDR3 is made up of 17 amino acids. The germline gives CDR1 MNHNS, CDR2 SASEGT. V dropped 10 bases and J dropped 3 bases, with 28 bases sitting between them. CDR3 protein: CANSSPQGRGPFYEQYF. As DNA, the CDR3 is TGTGCCAACAGCTCACCGCAGGGGCGCGGCCCCTTCTACGAGCAGTACTTC.

Written as DNA, the CDR3 is TGTGCCAGCAGTCGGCTGGGAAATCAGCCCCAGCATTTT. Translating gives CASSRLGNQPQHF. The chain employs TRBV28 and TRBJ1-5; unclear D gene. Germline assignment: CDR1 MDHEN and CDR2 SYDVKM. The CDR3 has 13 residues. The V end was cut by 5 bases, the J end by 4 bases, with 9 bases between.

This chain joins TRBV6-9 and TRBJ1-1; D ambiguous. CDR3 length: 15 residues. With 2 bases removed from V and 4 bases from J, the gap between germline ends came to 14 bases. CDR1 MNHGY and CDR2 SVAAGI come from the germline V gene. CDR3 residues: CASSYDVDRGTEAFF. In nucleotides, the CDR3 is TGTGCCAGCAGTTATGACGTAGACCGGGGCACTGAAGCTTTCTTT.

This clonotype was counted at least ten times. The chain recombines TRBV20-1 with TRBJ2-7; 9 positions agree with TRBD2. This CDR3 contains 15 residues. Per germline, CDR1 DFQATT and CDR2 SNEGSKA (reference sequence). The junction had 10 bases not matched to a gene; V was cut back by 0 bases and J by 7 bases. The CDR3 is CSARDRRGRAYEQYF. The CDR3 bases are TGCAGTGCTAGAGATCGACGCGGGAGGGCGTATGAGCAGTACTTC.

This clonotype has at least ten counts. This chain joins TRBV3-1 and TRBJ1-4, with a tentative D call TRBD1 (5 bases). The CDR3 has 14 residues. V was trimmed by 1 base and J by 8 bases, leaving 11 bases between them. Looked up from germline, CDR1 is LGHDT and CDR2 is YNNKEL (reference sequence). CDR3 sequence: CASSQVEGREKLFF. In nucleotides, the CDR3 is TGTGCCAGCAGCCAAGTGGAGGGACGGGAAAAACTGTTTTTT.

This clonotype showed up just a few times. The chain uses TRBV19 and TRBJ2-3, with TRBD2 identical over 8 bases. V lost 4 bases and J lost 0; bases outside the gene matches: 6. Germline V gene lookup returns CDR1 LNHDA and CDR2 SQIVND (reference sequence). The CDR3 length is 16 residues. CDR3 DNA: TGTGCCAGTAGTACCCGGGGGGGGCCTAGCACAGATACGCAGTATTTT. It translates to CASSTRGGPSTDTQYF.

This clonotype has a count of ten or more. V is TRBV5-1 and J is TRBJ2-7; 8 nucleotides align to TRBD1. The CDR3 runs to 16 residues. V lost 4 bases and J lost 2; bases outside the gene matches: 11. Looked up from germline, CDR1 is SGHRS and CDR2 is YFSETQ. CDR3 nucleotide sequence: TGCGCCAGCAGCCTCCTTCCTGGGACAGGCACCTACGAGCAGTACTTC. Its translation: CASSLLPGTGTYEQYF.

This clonotype was recorded many times. For the CDR3, the DNA is TGTGCCAGCAGTTCGGATCCGACAGGGAAGCCCCCAGCGGGAGGGAGAAACAATGAGCAGTTCTTC. Translation gives CASSSDPTGKPPAGGRNNEQFF. The chain is built from TRBV28 and TRBJ2-1, with 10 bases lining up with TRBD2. V shed 4 bases, J shed 5 bases, and the junction held 26 bases outside the gene matches. Germline V CDR1 and CDR2: MDHEN, SYDVKM. CDR3 size: 22 residues.

This clonotype was seen at least ten times. The chain is built from TRBV5-1 and TRBJ2-5, with TRBD2 matching 10 bases. The V gene's germline CDR1 is SGHRS and CDR2 YFSETQ. The J segment lost 5 bases and the V segment lost 4 bases, leaving 8 bases of the junction unmatched. The CDR3 runs 15 residues. The chain's CDR3 is CASSTAGGRGETQYF. CDR3 nucleotide sequence: TGCGCCAGCAGCACAGCGGGAGGGAGAGGGGAGACCCAGTACTTC. Supplemented by reference TRBV5-1 and TRBJ2-5, the full variable domain reads KAGVTQTPRYLIKTRGQQVTLSCSPISGHRSVSWYQQTPGQGLQFLFEYFSETQRNKGNFPGRFSGRQFSNSRSEMNVSTLELGDSALYLCASSTAGGRGETQYFGPGTRLLVL.

This clonotype was picked up many times. The rearrangement links TRBV6-5 to TRBJ2-1, with no clear D. The germline CDR1 and CDR2 sequences are MNHEY and SVGAGI. The CDR3 is 13 amino acids. V lost 0 bases and J lost 7, with 7 bases in between. The chain's CDR3 is CASSYSTWNEQFF. CDR3 bases: TGTGCCAGCAGTTACTCGACGTGGAATGAGCAGTTCTTC.

This clonotype showed up many times. The chain couples TRBV5-1 to TRBJ2-3, with 8 bases that match TRBD1. Germline V gene data show CDR1 as SGHRS and CDR2 as YFSETQ. J was trimmed by 5 bases and V by 4 bases; bases with no gene match: 6. CDR3 length equals 14 residues. The CDR3 here is CASSMTGAEDTQYF. DNA for the CDR3: TGCGCCAGCAGCATGACAGGGGCGGAAGATACGCAGTATTTT. The variable domain in full, with the rest retrieved from reference TRBV5-1 and TRBJ2-3, is KAGVTQTPRYLIKTRGQQVTLSCSPISGHRSVSWYQQTPGQGLQFLFEYFSETQRNKGNFPGRFSGRQFSNSRSEMNVSTLELGDSALYLCASSMTGAEDTQYFGPGTRLTVL.

The rearrangement uses TRBV25-1 and TRBJ1-2, with D unclear. Germline CDR1 and CDR2: MGHDK and SYGVNS. V shed 1 base and J shed 4 bases, with 7 bases lying between them. The CDR3 is made up of 13 amino acids. CDR3 coding DNA: TGTGCCAGCAGTGAATCCAATCTCTATGGCTACACCTTC. This codes for CASSESNLYGYTF.

This clonotype showed up many times. This chain connects TRBV2 to TRBJ2-7; TRBD2 agrees at 7 bases. The CDR3 is 12 residues long. V gave up 8 bases and J gave up 2 bases; unmatched junction bases: 3. CDR1 and CDR2 from the germline V gene are SNHLY and FYNNEI. The CDR3 DNA reads as TGTGCCAGCCTAGCGGAAACCTACGAGCAGTACTTC. Translated: CASLAETYEQYF. Combining the CDR3 with reference TRBV2 and TRBJ2-7 gives the whole variable domain EPEVTQTPSHQVTQMGQEVILRCVPISNHLYFYWYRQILGQKVEFLVSFYNNEISEKSEIFDDQFSVERPDGSNFTLKIRSTKLEDSAMYFCASLAETYEQYFGPGTRLTVT.

In its sample, this clonotype was seen many times. The rearrangement joins TRBV3-1 to TRBJ1-1, with D possibly being TRBD1 (5 bases). Germline-derived CDR1 and CDR2 are LGHDT and YNNKEL (reference sequence). Trimming shortened V by 4 bases and J by 6 bases, and 15 bases separated the two germline ends. CDR3 size: 14 residues. In DNA, the CDR3 is TGTGCCAGCAGCCGTACCTCAGGGAAAGCTGAAGCTTTCTTT. As protein: CASSRTSGKAEAFF. The full variable domain, with the rest looked up from reference TRBV3-1 and TRBJ1-1, is DTAVSQTPKYLVTQMGNDKSIKCEQNLGHDTMYWYKQDSKKFLKIMFSYNNKELIINETVPNRFSPKSPDKAHLNLHINSLELGDSAVYFCASSRTSGKAEAFFGQGTRLTVV.

This clonotype has at least ten counts. V is TRBV29-1 and J is TRBJ2-1, with TRBD1 matching over 7 bases. With 7 bases clipped from V and 4 bases from J, the junction kept 7 bases outside the gene matches. The CDR3 covers 13 residues. The V gene's germline CDR1 is SQVTM and CDR2 ANQGSEA. CDR3 nucleotide sequence: TGCAGCGCCCCCGGGACAGCTTACAATGAGCAGTTCTTC. Translation gives CSAPGTAYNEQFF.

In this sample, this clonotype turned up many times. This chain connects TRBV3-1 to TRBJ1-2; D unclear. CDR1 is LGHDT and CDR2 is YNNKEL in the germline V gene (reference sequence). The CDR3 has 12 residues. Trimming took 1 base from V and 12 from J, leaving 12 bases between them. The CDR3 DNA follows: TGTGCCAGCAGCCAAGTGGCTGGGTCCAACACCTTC. Translated, it gives CASSQVAGSNTF.

As concerns this clonotype: Since a much larger clone is just one base distant, this may be a read error. The chain recombines TRBV5-1 with TRBJ2-2; D may match TRBD1 or TRBD2 (5 bases each). There are 14 residues in the CDR3. Per germline, CDR1 SGHRS and CDR2 YFSETQ. The CDR3 DNA follows: TGCGCCAGCAGCCTCGGGACCGTCACCGGGAAGCTGTTTTTT. The encoded protein is CASSLGTVTGKLFF.

This rearrangement joins TRBV7-9 to TRBJ1-6; possible D gene TRBD1, 5 bases. CDR1 SEHNR and CDR2 FQNEAQ come from the germline V gene (reference sequence). The length of the CDR3 is 15 residues. V lost 5 bases and J 9 bases, leaving 17 bases between the germline ends. As DNA, the CDR3 is TGTGCCAGCAGCCGCATTGGGCAGGGTGGTTCACCCCTCCACTTT. Its protein product is CASSRIGQGGSPLHF. Full variable domain (outside the CDR3, taken from reference TRBV7-9 and TRBJ1-6): DTGVSQNPRHKITKRGQNVTFRCDPISEHNRLYWYRQTLGQGPEFLTYFQNEAQLEKSRLLSDRFSAERPKGSFSTLEIQRTEQGDSAMYLCASSRIGQGGSPLHFGNGTRLTVT.

At least ten counts were recorded for this clonotype. This chain uses TRBV12-3 or TRBV12-4 with TRBJ1-5, with unresolved D. The CDR3 is 14 residues long. Trimming stripped 6 bases from V and 0 bases from J, with 9 bases between. CDR3: CASSETYSNQPQHF. The CDR3, as DNA: TGTGCCAGCAGCGAGACCTATAGCAATCAGCCCCAGCATTTT.

Ten or more counts support this clonotype. The chain employs TRBV20-1 and TRBJ2-7, with unresolved D. Germline lookup yields CDR1 DFQATT and CDR2 SNEGSKA (reference sequence). Trimming cost V 1 base and J 0 bases, with 7 bases left between them. The CDR3 is 13 amino acids. The CDR3 bases are TGCAGTGCTAGAGGGCCAAGCTCCTACGAGCAGTACTTC. Translation gives CSARGPSSYEQYF.